This T cell receptor (beta chain) was sequenced for a study of blood T cell repertoires in COVID-19. Study-level information: Samples of COVID-19 (acute and convalescent) were obtained from the United States, Italy and Spain. PBMCs, B-cell-depleted T cells, or T cells provided the cDNA or gDNA that made up the material.

Germline V gives CDR1 ENHRY, CDR2 SYGVKD. This CDR3 comprises 15 residues. With 0 bases clipped from V and 5 bases from J, the junction kept 4 bases outside the gene matches. In the authors' workflow: Reference gene primer amplification yielded estimated nucleated cell counts. Produced via immunoSEQ multiplex PCR; TCRdb's table is partial and in-frame only. V and J calls and clone size come straight from that table; D and trimming were deduced from the DNA. The sample includes tens of thousands of clones, around 86% of them seen just once. The material sequenced was peripheral blood. The chain combines TRBV10-3 with TRBJ2-1, with TRBD2 matching over 7 bases. This sequence originates from a human donor with acute or convalescent COVID-19. The donor label of this sample is uncertain. Here the CDR3 DNA reads TGTGCCATCAGTGAGTCGGCTAGCGGAAACAATGAGCAGTTCTTC. Its protein product is CAISESASGNNEQFF.